This record covers a single TCR beta chain. Its antigen is not identified. The sample is drawn from a study of blood T cells in healthy people across ages. Primers used in a second PCR of about 7 to 12 cycles were a sample-barcoded 5' primer and a J-beta primer mix. TCRdb ran MiXCR on the 5' RACE reads and lists one entry per CDR3 protein. Of approximately 800,000 distinct CDR3 sequences listed, roughly 25% are singletons. Study-wide results and limits: Older individuals had lower TCR beta diversity per million T cells (the decline was roughly linear).

V lost 1 base and J 12 bases, leaving 21 bases between the germline ends. Germline CDR1 MGHRA, CDR2 YSYEKL. The CDR3 length is 15 residues. The sample was also linked to a second study, of T cells of mothers and their children.

The material sequenced was blood. This chain connects TRBV4-1 to TRBJ1-2; the D gene is possibly TRBD1 (5 bases). This receptor was taken from a boy between 10 and 17 years old in good health. The CDR3 DNA reads TGCGCCAGCAGCCAAGTGGGTACAGGTCGGCGGGAAAACACCTTC. Translating it yields CASSQVGTGRRENTF.